The clone carrying this T cell receptor (beta chain) has just a few counts. J lost 0 bases, V lost 6 bases, and 5 bases had no gene match. CDR3 size: 17 residues. Germline assignment: CDR1 SNHLY and CDR2 FYNNEI. This entry belongs to a study of human T cells and chemical hapten exposure. One entry per CDR3 protein results from TCRdb running MiXCR on the RACE reads. The sample has some 400,000 distinct CDR3 sequences; 5% to 6.5% are singletons. The time point denotes: pre-sensitization, week 0. Treatment defined: therapeutic diphenylcyclopropenone sensitization with weekly scalp DPC. The sequencing used whole blood, collected in connection with sensitization to the hapten diphenylcyclopropenone (DPC). The chain carries TRBV2 and TRBJ2-1; 13 bases map to TRBD2. The receptor was isolated from a woman in her 50s with alopecia areata. Some clones in this sample may be carry-over from other donors' samples. CDR3 loop: CASRGTSGANSYNEQFF. CDR3 nucleotide sequence: TGTGCCAGCAGGGGGACTAGCGGGGCCAACTCCTACAATGAGCAGTTCTTC.